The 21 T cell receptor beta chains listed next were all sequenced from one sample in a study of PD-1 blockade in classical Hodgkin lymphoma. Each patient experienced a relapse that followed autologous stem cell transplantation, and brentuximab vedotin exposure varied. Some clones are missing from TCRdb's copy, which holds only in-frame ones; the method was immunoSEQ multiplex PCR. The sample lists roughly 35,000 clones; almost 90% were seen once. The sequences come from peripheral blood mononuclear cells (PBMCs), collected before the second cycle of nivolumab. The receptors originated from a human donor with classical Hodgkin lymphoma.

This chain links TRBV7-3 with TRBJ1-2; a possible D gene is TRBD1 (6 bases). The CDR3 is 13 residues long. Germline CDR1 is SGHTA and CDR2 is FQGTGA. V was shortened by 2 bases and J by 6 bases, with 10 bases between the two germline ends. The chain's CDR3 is CASSLGGSNGYTF. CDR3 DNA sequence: TGTGCCAGCAGCTTAGGGGGCTCGAATGGCTACACCTTC. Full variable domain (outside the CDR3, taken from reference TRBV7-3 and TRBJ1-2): GAGVSQTPSNKVTEKGKYVELRCDPISGHTALYWYRQSLGQGPEFLIYFQGTGAADDSGLPNDRFFAVRPEGSVSTLKIQRTERGDSAVYLCASSLGGSNGYTFGSGTRLTVV.

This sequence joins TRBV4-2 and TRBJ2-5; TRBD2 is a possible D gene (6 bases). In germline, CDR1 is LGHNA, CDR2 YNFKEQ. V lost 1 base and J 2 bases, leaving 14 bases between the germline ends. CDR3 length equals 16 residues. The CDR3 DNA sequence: TGTGCCAGCAGCCAAGCGTCCCGGCGGGGACAAGAGACCCAGTACTTC. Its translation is CASSQASRRGQETQYF.

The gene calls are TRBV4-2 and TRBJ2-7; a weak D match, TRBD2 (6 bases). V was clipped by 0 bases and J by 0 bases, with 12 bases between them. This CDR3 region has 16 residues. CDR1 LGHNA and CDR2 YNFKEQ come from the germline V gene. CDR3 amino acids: CASSQDSPGSSYEQYF. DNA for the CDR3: TGTGCCAGCAGCCAAGATAGTCCCGGGAGCTCCTACGAGCAGTACTTC.

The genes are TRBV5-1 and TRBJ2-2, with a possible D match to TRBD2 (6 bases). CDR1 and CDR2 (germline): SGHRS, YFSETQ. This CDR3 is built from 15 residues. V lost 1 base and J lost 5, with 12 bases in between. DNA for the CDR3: TGCGCCAGCAGCTTGACCGGGAGAGGGACCGGGGAGCTGTTTTTT. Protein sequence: CASSLTGRGTGELFF.

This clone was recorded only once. The CDR3 loop is CASSSNREGGLAFF. CDR3 sequence (DNA): TGTGCCAGCAGCTCTAACAGGGAAGGAGGGTTGGCTTTCTTT. This rearrangement joins TRBV7-3 to TRBJ1-1, with TRBD1 as a possible D gene (6 bases). V was cut by 4 bases and J by 11 bases, with 20 bases left in between. The CDR3 spans 14 residues. Germline V gives CDR1 SGHTA, CDR2 FQGTGA.

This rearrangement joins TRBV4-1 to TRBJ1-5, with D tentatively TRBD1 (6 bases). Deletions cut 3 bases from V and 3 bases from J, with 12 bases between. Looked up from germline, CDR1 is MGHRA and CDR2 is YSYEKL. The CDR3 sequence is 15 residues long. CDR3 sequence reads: CASSQSGQSNQPQHF. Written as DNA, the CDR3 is TGCGCCAGCAGCCAGAGTGGACAGTCCAATCAGCCCCAGCATTTT.

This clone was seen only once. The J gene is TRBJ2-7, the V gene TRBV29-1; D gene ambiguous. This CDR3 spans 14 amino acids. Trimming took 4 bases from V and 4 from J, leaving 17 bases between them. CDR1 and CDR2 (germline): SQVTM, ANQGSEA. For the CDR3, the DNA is TGCAGCGTTGGGGGTGAGACCCTGTCGTACGAGCAGTACTTC. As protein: CSVGGETLSYEQYF.

The chain's CDR3 is CASSLIGWQGGYTF. The CDR3 DNA sequence: TGTGCCAGCAGCTTAATCGGCTGGCAGGGAGGCTACACCTTC. V and J are TRBV7-3 and TRBJ1-2; possibly TRBD1 for D (5 bases). The CDR3 length is 14 residues. Trimming removed 1 base from V and 8 bases from J, with 14 bases in between. Germline V gives CDR1 SGHTA, CDR2 FQGTGA. Filled out from reference TRBV7-3 and TRBJ1-2, the complete variable domain reads GAGVSQTPSNKVTEKGKYVELRCDPISGHTALYWYRQSLGQGPEFLIYFQGTGAADDSGLPNDRFFAVRPEGSVSTLKIQRTERGDSAVYLCASSLIGWQGGYTFGSGTRLTVV.

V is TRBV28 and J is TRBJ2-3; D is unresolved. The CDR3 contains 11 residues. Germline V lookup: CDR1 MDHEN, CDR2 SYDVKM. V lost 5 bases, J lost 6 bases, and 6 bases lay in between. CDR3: CASSVQDTQYF. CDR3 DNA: TGTGCCAGCAGTGTTCAGGATACGCAGTATTTT.

DNA for the CDR3: TGTGCCAGCAGCTTAGTGAGGAATGAGCAGTTCTTC. This encodes CASSLVRNEQFF. The chain has TRBV13 and TRBJ2-1; D remains unclear. V was cut by 1 base and J by 7 bases, with 5 bases left in between. The germline V gene has CDR1 PRHDT and CDR2 FYEKMQ (reference sequence). The CDR3 covers 12 residues. The full variable domain, completed using reference TRBV13 and TRBJ2-1, is AAGVIQSPRHLIKEKRETATLKCYPIPRHDTVYWYQQGPGQDPQFLISFYEKMQSDKGSIPDRFSAQQFSDYHSELNMSSLELGDSALYFCASSLVRNEQFFGPGTRLTVL.

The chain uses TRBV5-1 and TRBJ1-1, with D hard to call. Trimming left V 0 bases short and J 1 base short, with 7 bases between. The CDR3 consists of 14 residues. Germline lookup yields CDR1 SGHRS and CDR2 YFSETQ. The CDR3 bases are TGCGCCAGCAGCTTGGGGCAGACGAACACTGAAGCTTTCTTT. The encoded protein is CASSLGQTNTEAFF.

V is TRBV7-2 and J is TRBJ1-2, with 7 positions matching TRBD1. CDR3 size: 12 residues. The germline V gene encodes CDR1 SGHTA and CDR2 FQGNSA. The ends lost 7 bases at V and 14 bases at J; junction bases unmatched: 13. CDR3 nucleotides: TGTGCCAGCAACACGCCACAGGGGCTTGGTACCTTC. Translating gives CASNTPQGLGTF.

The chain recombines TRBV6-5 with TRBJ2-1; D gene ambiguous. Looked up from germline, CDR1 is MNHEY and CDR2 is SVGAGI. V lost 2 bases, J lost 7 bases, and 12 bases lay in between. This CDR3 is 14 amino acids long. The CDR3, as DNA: TGTGCCAGCAGTTACCAGCCGCGCTATAATGAGCAGTTCTTC. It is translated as CASSYQPRYNEQFF.

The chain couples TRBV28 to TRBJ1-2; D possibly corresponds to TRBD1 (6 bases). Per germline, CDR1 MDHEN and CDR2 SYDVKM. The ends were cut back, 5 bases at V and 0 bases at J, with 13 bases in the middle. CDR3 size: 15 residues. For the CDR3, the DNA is TGTGCCAGCAGTCCCTTACAGGGAGCTAACTATGGCTACACCTTC. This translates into CASSPLQGANYGYTF.

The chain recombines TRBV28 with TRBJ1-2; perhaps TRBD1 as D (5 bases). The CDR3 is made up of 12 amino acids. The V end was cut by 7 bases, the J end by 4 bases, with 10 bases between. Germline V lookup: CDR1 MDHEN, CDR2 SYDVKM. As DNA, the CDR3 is TGTGCCAGCATCGGGGACCTCTATGGCTACACCTTC. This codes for CASIGDLYGYTF.

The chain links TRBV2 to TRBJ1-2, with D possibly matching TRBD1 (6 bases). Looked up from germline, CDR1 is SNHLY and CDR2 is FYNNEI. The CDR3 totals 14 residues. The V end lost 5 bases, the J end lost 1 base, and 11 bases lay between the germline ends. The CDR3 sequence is CASSPRTVNYGYTF. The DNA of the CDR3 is TGTGCCAGCAGTCCCCGGACAGTTAACTATGGCTACACCTTC.

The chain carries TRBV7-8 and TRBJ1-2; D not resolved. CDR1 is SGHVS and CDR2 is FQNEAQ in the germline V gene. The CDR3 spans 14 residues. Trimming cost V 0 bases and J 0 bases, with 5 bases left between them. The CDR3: CASSLAGANYGYTF. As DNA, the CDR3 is TGTGCCAGCAGCTTAGCTGGAGCTAACTATGGCTACACCTTC. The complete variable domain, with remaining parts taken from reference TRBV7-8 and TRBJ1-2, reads GAGVSQSPRYKVAKRGQDVALRCDPISGHVSLFWYQQALGQGPEFLTYFQNEAQLDKSGLPSDRFFAERPEGSVSTLKIQRTQQEDSAVYLCASSLAGANYGYTFGSGTRLTVV.

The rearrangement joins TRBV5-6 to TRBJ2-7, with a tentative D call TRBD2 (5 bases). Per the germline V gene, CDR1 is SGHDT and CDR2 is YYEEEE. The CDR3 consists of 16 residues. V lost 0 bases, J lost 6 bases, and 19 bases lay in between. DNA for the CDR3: TGTGCCAGCAGCTTGGGGGCGGGTCCCGGTTCGGGCGAGCAGTACTTC. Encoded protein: CASSLGAGPGSGEQYF.

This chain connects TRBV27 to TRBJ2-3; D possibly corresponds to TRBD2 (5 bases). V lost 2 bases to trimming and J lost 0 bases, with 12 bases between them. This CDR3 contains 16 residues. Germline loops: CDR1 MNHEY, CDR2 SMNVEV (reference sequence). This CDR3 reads CASSLRMGGSTDTQYF. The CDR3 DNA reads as TGTGCCAGCAGTTTACGGATGGGCGGGAGCACAGATACGCAGTATTTT.

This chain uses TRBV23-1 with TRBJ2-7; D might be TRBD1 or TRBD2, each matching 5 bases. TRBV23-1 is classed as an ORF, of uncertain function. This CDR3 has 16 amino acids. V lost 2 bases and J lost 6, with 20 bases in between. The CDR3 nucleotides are TGCGCCAGCAGTCAAGGGACCCCCGAATTCCTTCCCGAGCAGTACTTC. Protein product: CASSQGTPEFLPEQYF.

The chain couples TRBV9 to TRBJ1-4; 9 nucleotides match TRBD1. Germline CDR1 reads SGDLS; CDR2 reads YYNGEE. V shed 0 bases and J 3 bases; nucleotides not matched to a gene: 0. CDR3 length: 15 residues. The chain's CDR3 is CASSVGDRANEKLFF. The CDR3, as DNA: TGTGCCAGCAGCGTAGGGGACAGGGCTAATGAAAAACTGTTTTTT.